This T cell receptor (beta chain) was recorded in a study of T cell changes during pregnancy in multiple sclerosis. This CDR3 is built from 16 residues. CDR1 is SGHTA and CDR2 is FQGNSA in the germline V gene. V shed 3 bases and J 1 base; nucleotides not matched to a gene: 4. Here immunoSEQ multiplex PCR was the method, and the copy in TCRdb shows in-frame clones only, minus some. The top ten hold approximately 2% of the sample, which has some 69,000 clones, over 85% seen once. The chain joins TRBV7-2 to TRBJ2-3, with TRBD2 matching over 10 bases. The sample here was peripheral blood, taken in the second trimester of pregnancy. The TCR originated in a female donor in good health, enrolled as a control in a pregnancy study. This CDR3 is CASSFSSGGRTDTQYF. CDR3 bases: TGTGCCAGCAGCTTTTCTAGCGGGGGACGCACAGATACGCAGTATTTT.